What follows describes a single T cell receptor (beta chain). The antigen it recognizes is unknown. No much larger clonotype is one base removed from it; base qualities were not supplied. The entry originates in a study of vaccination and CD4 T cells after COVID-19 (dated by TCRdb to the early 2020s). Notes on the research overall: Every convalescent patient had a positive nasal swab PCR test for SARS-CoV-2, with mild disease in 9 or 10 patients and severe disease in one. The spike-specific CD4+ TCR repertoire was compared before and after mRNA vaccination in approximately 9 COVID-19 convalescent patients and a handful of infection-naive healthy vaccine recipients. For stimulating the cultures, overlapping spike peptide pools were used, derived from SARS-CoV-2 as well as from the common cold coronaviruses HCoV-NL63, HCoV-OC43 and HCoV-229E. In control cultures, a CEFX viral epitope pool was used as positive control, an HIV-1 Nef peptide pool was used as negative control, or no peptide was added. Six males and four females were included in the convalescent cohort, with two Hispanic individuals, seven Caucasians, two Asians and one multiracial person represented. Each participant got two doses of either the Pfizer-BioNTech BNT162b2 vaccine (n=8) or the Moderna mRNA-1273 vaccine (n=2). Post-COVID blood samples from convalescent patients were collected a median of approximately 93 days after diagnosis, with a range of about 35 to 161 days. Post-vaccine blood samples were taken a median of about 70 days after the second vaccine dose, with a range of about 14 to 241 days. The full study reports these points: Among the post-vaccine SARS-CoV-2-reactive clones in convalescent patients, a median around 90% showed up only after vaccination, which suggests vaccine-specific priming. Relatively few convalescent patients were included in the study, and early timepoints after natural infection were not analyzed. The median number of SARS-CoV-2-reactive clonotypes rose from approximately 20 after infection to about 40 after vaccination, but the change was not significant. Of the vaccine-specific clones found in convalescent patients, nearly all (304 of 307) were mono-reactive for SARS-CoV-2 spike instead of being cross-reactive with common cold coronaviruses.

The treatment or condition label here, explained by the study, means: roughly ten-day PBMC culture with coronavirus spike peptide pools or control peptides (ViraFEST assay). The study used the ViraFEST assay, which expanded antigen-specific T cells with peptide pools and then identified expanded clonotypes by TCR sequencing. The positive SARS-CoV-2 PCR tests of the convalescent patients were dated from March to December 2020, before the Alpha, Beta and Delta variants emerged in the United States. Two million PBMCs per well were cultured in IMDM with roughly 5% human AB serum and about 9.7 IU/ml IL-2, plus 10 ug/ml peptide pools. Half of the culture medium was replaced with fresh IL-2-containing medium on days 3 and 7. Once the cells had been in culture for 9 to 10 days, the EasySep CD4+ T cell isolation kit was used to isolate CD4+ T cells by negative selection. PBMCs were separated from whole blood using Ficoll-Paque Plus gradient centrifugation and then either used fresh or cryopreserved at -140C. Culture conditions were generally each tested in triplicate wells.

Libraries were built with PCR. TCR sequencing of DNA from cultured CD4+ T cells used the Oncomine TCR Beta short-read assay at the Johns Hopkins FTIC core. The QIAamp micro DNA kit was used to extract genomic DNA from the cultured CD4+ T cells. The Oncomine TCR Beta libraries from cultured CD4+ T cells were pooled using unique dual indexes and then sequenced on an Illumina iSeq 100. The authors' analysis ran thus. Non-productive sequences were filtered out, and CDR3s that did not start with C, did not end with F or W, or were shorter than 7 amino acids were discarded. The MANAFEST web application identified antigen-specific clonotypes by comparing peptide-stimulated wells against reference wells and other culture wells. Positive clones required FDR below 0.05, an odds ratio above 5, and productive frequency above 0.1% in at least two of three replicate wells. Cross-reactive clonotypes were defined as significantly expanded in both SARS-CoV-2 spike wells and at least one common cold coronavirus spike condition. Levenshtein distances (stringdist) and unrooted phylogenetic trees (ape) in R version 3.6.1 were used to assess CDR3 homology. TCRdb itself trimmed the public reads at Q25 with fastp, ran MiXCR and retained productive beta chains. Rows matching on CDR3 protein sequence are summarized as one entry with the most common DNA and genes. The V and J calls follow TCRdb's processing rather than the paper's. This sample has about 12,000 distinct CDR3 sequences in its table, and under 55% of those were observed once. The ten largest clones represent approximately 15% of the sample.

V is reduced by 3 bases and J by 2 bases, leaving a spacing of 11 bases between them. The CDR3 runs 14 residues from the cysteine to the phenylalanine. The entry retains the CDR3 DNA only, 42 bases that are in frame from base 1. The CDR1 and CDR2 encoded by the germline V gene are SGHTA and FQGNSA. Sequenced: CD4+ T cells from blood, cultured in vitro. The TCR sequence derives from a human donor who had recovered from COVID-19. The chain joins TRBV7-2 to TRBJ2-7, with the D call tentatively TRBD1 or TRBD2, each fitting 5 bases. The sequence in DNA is TGTGCCAGCAGCTTTTGGGGGTCCCCCTACGAGCAGTACTTC. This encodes CASSFWGSPYEQYF.